Listed below are T cell receptor beta chains from one sample, sequenced in a study of blood T cell repertoires in COVID-19. Clones were sequenced by immunoSEQ multiplex PCR, and TCRdb holds only the in-frame ones, with some missing. Of 150,000 to 200,000 clones detected, 80% to 90% appear once; the ten largest clones hold 0.6% to 1%. The sequenced material came from peripheral blood. These receptors were taken from a woman in her 70s with acute or convalescent COVID-19. The conserved cysteine and the conserved F or W are not part of the CDR3 here. The size of a clone is reported for some rows only, either as once, few or many, or as a class for expanded clones.

j_call	v_call	clone_size	cdr3_aa
TRBJ2-7	TRBV7-6	-	ASSLERSASYEQY
TRBJ2-3	TRBV5-1	-	ASSLDRGRGEDTQY
TRBJ1-2	TRBV6-5	-	ASRLTGGLGYT
TRBJ1-4	TRBV29-1	-	SVGEGTNEKLF
TRBJ1-1	TRBV29-1	once	SVAVGRANTEAF
TRBJ2-7	TRBV2	-	ASSEPRASGVHEQY
TRBJ2-1	TRBV7-6	-	ASSLDWTAGNEQF
TRBJ1-3	TRBV7-2	-	ASSLVPQSGNTIY
TRBJ1-2	TRBV7-2	-	ASSLGTGGYLIYGYT
TRBJ2-1	TRBV27	-	ASSWASGTVKHEQF
TRBJ1-4	TRBV15	-	ATSRGGLPTGTNEKLF
TRBJ2-7	TRBV9	-	ASSVVDAAYEQY
TRBJ2-7	TRBV7-2	-	ASSLRQGRYEQY
TRBJ1-3	TRBV7-8	-	ASSLARPSGNTIY
TRBJ1-2	TRBV6-5	-	ASRASGQIYGYT
TRBJ2-5	TRBV4-1	few	ASSHVEDSLETQY
TRBJ2-2	TRBV19	-	ASSIPGGRPGELF
TRBJ2-1	TRBV2	-	ASSPNSGSYNEQF
TRBJ2-4	TRBV24-1	-	ATSPGQTLVGGNIQY
TRBJ2-7	TRBV20-1	few	SASGGREGRYEQY
TRBJ1-1	TRBV19	-	ASSEGTGGLSTEAF
TRBJ1-1	TRBV7-8	few	ASSLEEMNTEAF